Below, one T cell receptor (beta chain) is given with its context. These data originate in a study of blood T cell repertoires in COVID-19. Study information: Spain, Italy and the United States supplied samples that represented acute and convalescent COVID-19. Sample material is recorded as cDNA or gDNA derived from T cells, B-cell-depleted T cells, or PBMCs.

The V gene's germline CDR1 is SGHTA and CDR2 FQGNSA. This CDR3 spans 14 amino acids. The V segment lost 3 bases and the J segment 7 bases; nucleotides outside the gene matches: 7. How the authors handled the data: Estimation of nucleated cell counts was performed using reference gene primer amplification. Sequencing was performed with immunoSEQ multiplex PCR; in TCRdb, only in-frame clones are kept and a portion is missing. For V, J and clone size, that table is used; D and trimming come from the DNA. The table has some 22,000 clones, 65% to 90% seen once. Sequencing was done on a sample of peripheral blood. The TCR was taken from an elderly woman with acute or convalescent COVID-19. J is TRBJ1-1 and V is TRBV7-2, with 8 bases fitting TRBD1. The CDR3 bases are TGTGCCAGCAGCTTTTATCAGGGGGCAGGTGAAGCTTTCTTT. It specifies CASSFYQGAGEAFF.